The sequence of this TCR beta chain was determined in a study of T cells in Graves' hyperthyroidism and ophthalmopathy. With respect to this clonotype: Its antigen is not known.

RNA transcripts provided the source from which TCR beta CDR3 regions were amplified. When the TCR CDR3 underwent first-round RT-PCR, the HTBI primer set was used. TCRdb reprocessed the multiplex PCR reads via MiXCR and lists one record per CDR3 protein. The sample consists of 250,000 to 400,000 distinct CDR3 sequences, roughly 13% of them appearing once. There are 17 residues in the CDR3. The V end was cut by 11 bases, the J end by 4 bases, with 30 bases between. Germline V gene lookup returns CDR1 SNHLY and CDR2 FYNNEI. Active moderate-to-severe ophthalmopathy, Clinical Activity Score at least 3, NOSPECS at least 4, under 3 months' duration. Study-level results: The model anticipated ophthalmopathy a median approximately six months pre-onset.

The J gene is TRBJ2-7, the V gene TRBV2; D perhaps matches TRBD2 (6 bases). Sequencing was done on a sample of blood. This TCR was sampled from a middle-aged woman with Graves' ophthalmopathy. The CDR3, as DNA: TGTGCCGGCAAGCGAAATGGCGCCCGGCGGGGTGGGTACGAGCAGTACTTC. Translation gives CAGKRNGARRGGYEQYF.